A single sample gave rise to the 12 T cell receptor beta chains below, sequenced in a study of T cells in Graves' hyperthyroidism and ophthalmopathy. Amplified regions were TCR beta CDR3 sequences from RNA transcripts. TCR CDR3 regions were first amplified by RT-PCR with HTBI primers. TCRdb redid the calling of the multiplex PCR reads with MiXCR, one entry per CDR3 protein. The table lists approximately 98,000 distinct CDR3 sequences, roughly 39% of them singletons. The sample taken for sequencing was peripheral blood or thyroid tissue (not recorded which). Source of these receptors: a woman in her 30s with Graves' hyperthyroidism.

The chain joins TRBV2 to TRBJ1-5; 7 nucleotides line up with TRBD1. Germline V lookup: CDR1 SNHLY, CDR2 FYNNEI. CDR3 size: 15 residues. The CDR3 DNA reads TGTGCTAGGTTCCGCCGGGACAGAGACAATCAGCCCCAGCATTTT. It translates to CARFRRDRDNQPQHF.

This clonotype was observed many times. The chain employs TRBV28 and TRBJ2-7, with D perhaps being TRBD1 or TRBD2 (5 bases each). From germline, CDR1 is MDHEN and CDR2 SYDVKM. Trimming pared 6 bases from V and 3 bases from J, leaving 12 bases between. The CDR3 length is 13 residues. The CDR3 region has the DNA TGTGCCAGCAGGACCCCAGGGAGCTACGAGCAGTACTTC. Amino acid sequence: CASRTPGSYEQYF.

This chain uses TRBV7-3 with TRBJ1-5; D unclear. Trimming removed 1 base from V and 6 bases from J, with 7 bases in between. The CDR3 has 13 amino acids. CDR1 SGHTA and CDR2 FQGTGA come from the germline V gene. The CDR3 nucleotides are TGTGCCAGCAGCTTAAGGGGAGGTCAGCCCCAGCATTTT. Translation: CASSLRGGQPQHF.

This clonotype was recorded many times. CDR3 DNA sequence: TGCGCCAGCAGCGTTAAGGGGCGGGACACTGAAGCTTTCTTT. Translation: CASSVKGRDTEAFF. This rearrangement joins TRBV5-1 to TRBJ1-1, with D perhaps TRBD1 (5 bases). This CDR3 has 14 amino acids. Deletions cut 4 bases from V and 3 bases from J, with 13 bases between. Germline-derived CDR1 and CDR2 are SGHRS and YFSETQ.

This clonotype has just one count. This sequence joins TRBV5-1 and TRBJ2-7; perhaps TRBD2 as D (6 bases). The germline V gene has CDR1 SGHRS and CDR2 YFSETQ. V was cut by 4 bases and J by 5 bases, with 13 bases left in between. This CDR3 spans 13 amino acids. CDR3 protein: CASSPGLGNEQYF. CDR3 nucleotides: TGCGCCAGCAGCCCGGGACTGGGGAACGAGCAGTACTTC.

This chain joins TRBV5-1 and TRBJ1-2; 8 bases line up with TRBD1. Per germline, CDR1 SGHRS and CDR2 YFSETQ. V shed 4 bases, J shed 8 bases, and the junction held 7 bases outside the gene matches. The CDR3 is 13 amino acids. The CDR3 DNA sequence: TGCGCCAGCAGCATCCGGGACAGGCAAGGCTACACCTTC. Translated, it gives CASSIRDRQGYTF.

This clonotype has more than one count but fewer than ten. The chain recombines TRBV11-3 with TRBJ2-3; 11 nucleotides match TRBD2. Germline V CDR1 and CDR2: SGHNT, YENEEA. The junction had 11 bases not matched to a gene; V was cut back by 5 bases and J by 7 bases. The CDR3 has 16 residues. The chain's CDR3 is CASSKTSGAAWNTQYF. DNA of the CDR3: TGTGCCAGCAGCAAGACTAGCGGGGCTGCCTGGAATACGCAGTATTTT.

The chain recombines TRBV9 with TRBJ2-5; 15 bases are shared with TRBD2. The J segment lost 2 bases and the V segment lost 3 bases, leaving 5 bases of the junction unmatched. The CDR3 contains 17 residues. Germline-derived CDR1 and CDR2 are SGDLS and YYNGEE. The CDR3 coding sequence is TGTGCCAGCAGCGCTGGACTAGCGGGGGGGGCTCAAGAGACCCAGTACTTC. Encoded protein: CASSAGLAGGAQETQYF.

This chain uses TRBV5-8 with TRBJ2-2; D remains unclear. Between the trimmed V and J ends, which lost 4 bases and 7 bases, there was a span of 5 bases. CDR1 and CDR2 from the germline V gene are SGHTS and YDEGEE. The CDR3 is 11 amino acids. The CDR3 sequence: CASSADGELFF. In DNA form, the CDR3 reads TGTGCCAGCAGCGCGGACGGGGAGCTGTTTTTT.

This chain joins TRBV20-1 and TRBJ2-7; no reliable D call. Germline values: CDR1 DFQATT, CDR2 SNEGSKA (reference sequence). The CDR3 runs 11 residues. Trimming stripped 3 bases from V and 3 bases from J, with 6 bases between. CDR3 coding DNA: TGCAGTGCTAGGTCCTTCTACGAGCAGTACTTC. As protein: CSARSFYEQYF.

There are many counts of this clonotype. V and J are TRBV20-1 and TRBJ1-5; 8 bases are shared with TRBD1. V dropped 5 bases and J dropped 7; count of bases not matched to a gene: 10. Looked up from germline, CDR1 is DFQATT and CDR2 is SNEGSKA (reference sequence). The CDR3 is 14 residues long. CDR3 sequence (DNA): TGCAGTGCTTTAGGGGTAACAGGGGGGCAGCCCCAGCATTTT. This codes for CSALGVTGGQPQHF.

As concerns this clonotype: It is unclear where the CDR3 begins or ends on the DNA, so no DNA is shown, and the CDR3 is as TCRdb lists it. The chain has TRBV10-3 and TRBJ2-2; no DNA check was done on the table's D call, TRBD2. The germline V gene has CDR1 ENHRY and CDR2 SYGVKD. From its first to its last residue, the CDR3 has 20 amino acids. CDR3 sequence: CAISDRTSSYEQYFGGSCFF.